This T cell receptor beta chain was identified in a study of T cell responses to AZD1222 COVID-19 vaccine. Profiling relied on immunoSEQ multiplex PCR, and the TCRdb table lists in-frame clones only, not all of them. The sample lists about 88,000 clones, around 91% seen once, with around 5.5% in the top ten. Per the germline V gene, CDR1 is SGHRS and CDR2 is YFSETQ. The CDR3 is 14 amino acids. The V end was cut by 0 bases, the J end by 2 bases, with 8 bases between. Study-wide points: Repertoires were obtained only post-peak T cell response. Regions 160-218 and 743-854 dominated among vaccine-associated CD4 TCRs spanning spike. Donors skewed white British and female; clonal diversity was possibly underestimated.

Remarks on this clone: The antigen remains undetermined.

The receptor was isolated from an adult in good health. The sequenced sample was peripheral blood, obtained on day 0 of MenACWY control vaccination. The chain uses TRBV5-1 and TRBJ1-2; D is uncertain. The CDR3 nucleotides are TGCGCCAGCAGCTTGGGGCAGGAGAACTATGGCTACACCTTC. Translated, it gives CASSLGQENYGYTF.